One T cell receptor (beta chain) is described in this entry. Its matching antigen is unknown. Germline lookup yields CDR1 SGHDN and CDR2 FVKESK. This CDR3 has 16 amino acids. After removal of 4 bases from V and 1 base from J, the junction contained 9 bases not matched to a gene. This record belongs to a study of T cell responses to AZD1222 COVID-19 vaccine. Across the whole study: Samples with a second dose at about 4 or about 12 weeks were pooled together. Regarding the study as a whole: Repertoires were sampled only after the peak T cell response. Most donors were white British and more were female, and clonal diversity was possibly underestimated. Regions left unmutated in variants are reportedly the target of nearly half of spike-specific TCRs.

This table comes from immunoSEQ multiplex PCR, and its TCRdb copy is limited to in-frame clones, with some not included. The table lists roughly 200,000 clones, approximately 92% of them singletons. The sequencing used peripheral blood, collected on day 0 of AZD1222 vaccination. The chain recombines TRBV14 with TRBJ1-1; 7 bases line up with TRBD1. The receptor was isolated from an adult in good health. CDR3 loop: CASSLYRGSGNTEAFF. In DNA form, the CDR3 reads TGTGCCAGCAGCCTCTACAGGGGTTCGGGGAACACTGAAGCTTTCTTT.